This TCR beta chain emerged from a study of pediatric ulcerative colitis. Looking at the study overall: Most patients had pancolitis, and two had left-sided colitis. Broader study findings: Substantially fewer templates came from a couple of patients' blood samples. Total lymphocyte DNA, not sorted subsets, was the template.

The repertoire was sequenced with immunoSEQ multiplex PCR; TCRdb's copy has only in-frame clones and lacks some. The repertoire holds around 61,000 clones, with 86% as singletons. V was trimmed by 2 bases and J by 4 bases, leaving 9 bases between them. CDR3 length equals 13 residues. Germline CDR1 reads SGHDT; CDR2 reads YYEEEE. This clone was seen a few times. The antigen remains unidentified. This sequence joins TRBV5-6 and TRBJ1-1; D ambiguous. The source of this sequence is a boy aged 5-17 years with severe ulcerative colitis. Sequencing was carried out using blood. Here the CDR3 reads CASSLGRFTEAFF. In DNA form, the CDR3 reads TGTGCCAGCAGCTTAGGCCGGTTCACTGAAGCTTTCTTT.